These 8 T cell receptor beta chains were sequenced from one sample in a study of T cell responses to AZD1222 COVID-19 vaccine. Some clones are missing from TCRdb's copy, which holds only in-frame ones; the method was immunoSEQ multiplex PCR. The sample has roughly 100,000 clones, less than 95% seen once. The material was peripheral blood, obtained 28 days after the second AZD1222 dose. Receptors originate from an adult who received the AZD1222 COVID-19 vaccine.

The CDR3 DNA reads TGCGCCAGCAGCCAAGTAAAGGTGGATCAGCCCCAGCATTTT. It yields the protein CASSQVKVDQPQHF. The chain joins TRBV4-1 to TRBJ1-5, with D uncertain. Trimming stripped 1 base from V and 5 bases from J, with 9 bases between. CDR3 length: 14 residues. Germline loops: CDR1 MGHRA, CDR2 YSYEKL.

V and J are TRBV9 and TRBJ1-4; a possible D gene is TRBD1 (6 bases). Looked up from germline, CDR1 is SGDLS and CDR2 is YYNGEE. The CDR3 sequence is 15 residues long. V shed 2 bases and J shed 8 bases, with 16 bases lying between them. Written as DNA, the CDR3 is TGTGCCAGCAGCGTTGGACAGATCGACAGCGAAAAACTGTTTTTT. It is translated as CASSVGQIDSEKLFF.

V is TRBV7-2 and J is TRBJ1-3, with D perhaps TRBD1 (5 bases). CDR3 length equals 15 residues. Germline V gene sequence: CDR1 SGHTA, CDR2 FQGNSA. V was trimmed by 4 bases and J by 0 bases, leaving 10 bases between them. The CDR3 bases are TGTGCCAGCAGCTCGCGGGGGAGCTCTGGAAACACCATATATTTT. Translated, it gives CASSSRGSSGNTIYF.

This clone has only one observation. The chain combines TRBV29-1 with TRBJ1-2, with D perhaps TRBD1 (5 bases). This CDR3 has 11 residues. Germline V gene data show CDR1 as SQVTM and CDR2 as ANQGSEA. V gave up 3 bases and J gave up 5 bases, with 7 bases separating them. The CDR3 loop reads CSVEGDYGYTF. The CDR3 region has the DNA TGCAGCGTTGAGGGGGATTATGGCTACACCTTC.

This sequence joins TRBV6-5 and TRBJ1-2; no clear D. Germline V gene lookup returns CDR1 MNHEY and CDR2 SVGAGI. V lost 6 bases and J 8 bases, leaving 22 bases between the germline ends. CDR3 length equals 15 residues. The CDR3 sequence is CASSDDFTSVSGYTF. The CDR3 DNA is TGTGCCAGCAGCGATGATTTCACCTCCGTTTCGGGCTACACCTTC.

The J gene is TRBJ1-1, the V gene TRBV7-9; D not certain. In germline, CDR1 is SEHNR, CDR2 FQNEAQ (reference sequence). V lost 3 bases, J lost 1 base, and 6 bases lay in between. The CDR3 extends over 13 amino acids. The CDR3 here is CASSFDQNTEAFF. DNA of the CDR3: TGTGCCAGCAGCTTCGATCAGAACACTGAAGCTTTCTTT.

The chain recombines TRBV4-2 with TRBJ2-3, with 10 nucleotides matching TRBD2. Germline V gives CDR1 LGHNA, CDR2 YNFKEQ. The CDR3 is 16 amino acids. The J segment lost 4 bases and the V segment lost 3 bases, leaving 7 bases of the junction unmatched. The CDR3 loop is CASSHTSGGGSDTQYF. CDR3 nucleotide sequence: TGTGCCAGCAGCCATACAAGCGGGGGGGGCTCAGATACGCAGTATTTT.

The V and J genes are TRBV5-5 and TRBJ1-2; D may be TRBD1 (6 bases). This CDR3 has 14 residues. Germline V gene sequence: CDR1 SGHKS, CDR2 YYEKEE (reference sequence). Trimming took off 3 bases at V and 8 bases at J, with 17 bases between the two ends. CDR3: CASSSSGTLRGYTF. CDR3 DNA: TGTGCCAGCAGCTCCTCCGGGACATTACGAGGCTACACCTTC.